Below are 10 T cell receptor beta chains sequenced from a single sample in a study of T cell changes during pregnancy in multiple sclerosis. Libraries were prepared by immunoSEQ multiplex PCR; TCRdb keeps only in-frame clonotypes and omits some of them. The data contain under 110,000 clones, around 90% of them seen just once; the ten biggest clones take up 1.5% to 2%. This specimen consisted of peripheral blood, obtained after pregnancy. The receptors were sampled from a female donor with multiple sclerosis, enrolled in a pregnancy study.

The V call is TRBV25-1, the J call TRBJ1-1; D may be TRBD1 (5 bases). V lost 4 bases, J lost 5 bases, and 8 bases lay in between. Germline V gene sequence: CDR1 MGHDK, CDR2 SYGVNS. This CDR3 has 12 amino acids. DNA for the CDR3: TGTGCCAGCAGTGGGGGGGAAACTGAAGCTTTCTTT. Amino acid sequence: CASSGGETEAFF. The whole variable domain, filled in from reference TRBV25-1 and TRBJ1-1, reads EADIYQTPRYLVIGTGKKITLECSQTMGHDKMYWYQQDPGMELHLIHYSYGVNSTEKGDLSSESTVSRIRTEHFPLTLESARPSHTSQYLCASSGGETEAFFGQGTRLTVV.

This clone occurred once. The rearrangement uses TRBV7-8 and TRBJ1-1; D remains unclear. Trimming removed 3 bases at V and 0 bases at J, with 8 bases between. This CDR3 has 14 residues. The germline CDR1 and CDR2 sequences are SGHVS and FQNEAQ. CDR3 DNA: TGTGCCAGCAGCTTCGACAACTTGAACACTGAAGCTTTCTTT. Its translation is CASSFDNLNTEAFF.

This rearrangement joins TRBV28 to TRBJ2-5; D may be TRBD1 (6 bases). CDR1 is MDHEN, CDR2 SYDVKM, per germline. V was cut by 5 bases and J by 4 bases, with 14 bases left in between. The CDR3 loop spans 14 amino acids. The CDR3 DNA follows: TGTGCCAGCAGTCCCGACTTAGGGGGAGAGACCCAGTACTTC. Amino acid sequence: CASSPDLGGETQYF.

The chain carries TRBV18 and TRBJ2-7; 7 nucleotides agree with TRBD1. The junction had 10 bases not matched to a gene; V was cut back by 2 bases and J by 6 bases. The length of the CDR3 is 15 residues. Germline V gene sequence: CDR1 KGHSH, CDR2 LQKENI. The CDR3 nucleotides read TGTGCCAGCTCACCAATGGGCAGGGGGTACGGCGAGCAGTACTTC. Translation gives CASSPMGRGYGEQYF.

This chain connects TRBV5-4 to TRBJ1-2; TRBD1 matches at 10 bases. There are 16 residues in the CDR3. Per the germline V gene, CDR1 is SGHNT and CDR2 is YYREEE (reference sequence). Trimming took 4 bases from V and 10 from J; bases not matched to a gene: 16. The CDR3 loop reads CASSRGQGDATSPYTF. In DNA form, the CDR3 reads TGTGCCAGCAGCCGTGGACAGGGGGACGCTACGTCCCCCTACACCTTC.

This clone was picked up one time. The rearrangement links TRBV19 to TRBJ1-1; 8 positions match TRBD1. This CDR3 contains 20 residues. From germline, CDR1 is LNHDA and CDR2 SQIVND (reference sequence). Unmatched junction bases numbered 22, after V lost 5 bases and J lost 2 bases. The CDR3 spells CASSPVGGLGTGSRNTEAFF. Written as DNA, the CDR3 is TGTGCCAGTAGTCCTGTAGGGGGTTTGGGGACAGGTAGTCGAAACACTGAAGCTTTCTTT.

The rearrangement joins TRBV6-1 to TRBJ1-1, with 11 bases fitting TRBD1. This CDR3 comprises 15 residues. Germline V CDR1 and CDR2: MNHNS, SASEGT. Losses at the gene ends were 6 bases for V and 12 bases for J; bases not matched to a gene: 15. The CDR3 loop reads CASSRTGGAESIPFF. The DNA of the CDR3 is TGTGCCAGCAGCCGGACAGGGGGCGCGGAGAGTATTCCTTTCTTT.

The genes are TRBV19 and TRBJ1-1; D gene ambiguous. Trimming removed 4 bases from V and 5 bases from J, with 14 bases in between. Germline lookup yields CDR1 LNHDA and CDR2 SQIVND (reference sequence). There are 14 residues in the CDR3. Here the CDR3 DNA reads TGTGCCAGTAGTACATTAACCGGAGGAACTGAAGCTTTCTTT. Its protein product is CASSTLTGGTEAFF. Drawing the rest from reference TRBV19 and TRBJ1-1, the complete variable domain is DGGITQSPKYLFRKEGQNVTLSCEQNLNHDAMYWYRQDPGQGLRLIYYSQIVNDFQKGDIAEGYSVSREKKESFPLTVTSAQKNPTAFYLCASSTLTGGTEAFFGQGTRLTVV.

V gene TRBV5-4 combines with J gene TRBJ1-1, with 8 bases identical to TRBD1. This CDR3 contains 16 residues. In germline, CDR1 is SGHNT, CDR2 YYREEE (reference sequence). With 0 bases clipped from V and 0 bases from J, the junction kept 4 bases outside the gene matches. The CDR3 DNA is TGTGCCAGCAGCTTGGGAGGGACAGGATTGAACACTGAAGCTTTCTTT. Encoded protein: CASSLGGTGLNTEAFF.

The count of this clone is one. CDR3 protein: CASSLSSGSTGELFF. CDR3 in DNA: TGTGCCAGCAGCTTAAGTTCTGGGAGTACCGGGGAGCTGTTTTTT. This chain joins TRBV7-2 and TRBJ2-2, with a possible D match to TRBD2 (5 bases). The CDR3 contains 15 residues. Per the germline V gene, CDR1 is SGHTA and CDR2 is FQGNSA. Trimming cost V 2 bases and J 5 bases, with 12 bases left between them.